This T cell receptor (beta chain) was recorded in a study of OX40 agonist ivuxolimab in advanced cancers. Libraries were prepared by immunoSEQ multiplex PCR; TCRdb keeps only in-frame clonotypes and omits some of them. This sample yields about 47,000 clones, of which around 80% are seen a single time; over 1.5% belongs to the top ten. Comments on this clone: Its antigen remains unknown.

Whole-study findings and limits: CD8+ T cells were the subset that, on average, had more expanded clones than CD4+.

Trimming removed 2 bases at V and 10 bases at J, with 12 bases between. The CDR3 is 14 amino acids. The germline CDR1 and CDR2 sequences are MNHEY and SVGAGI. Specimen: CD4+ or CD8+ T cells sorted from blood, collected in a trial of the OX40 agonist ivuxolimab. The receptor's source is an adult with an advanced solid tumor such as melanoma, head and neck, liver or kidney cancer. The chain employs TRBV6-5 and TRBJ1-6; D is perhaps TRBD1 (5 bases). The CDR3 nucleotides read TGTGCCAGCAGTTACCTTGAGACAGTCTCACCCCTCCACTTT. Its protein is CASSYLETVSPLHF.